The clone carrying this T cell receptor (beta chain) was detected ten times or more. This entry is derived from a study of T cells in Graves' hyperthyroidism and ophthalmopathy. Amplified TCR beta CDR3 regions came from RNA transcripts. First-round RT-PCR of the TCR CDR3 relied on the HTBI primer set. MiXCR was run by TCRdb on the multiplex PCR reads, yielding one entry per CDR3 protein. The table has under 450,000 distinct CDR3 sequences, 15% to 18% seen once; the top ten hold 13% to 15%. The CDR3 extends over 15 amino acids. The junction had 2 bases not matched to a gene; V was cut back by 1 base and J by 4 bases. In germline, CDR1 is PRHDT, CDR2 FYEKMQ (reference sequence).

V and J are TRBV13 and TRBJ1-1; 11 bases map to TRBD1. This clonotype was sampled from a woman aged 18-29 years with Graves' hyperthyroidism. Source material: blood. The CDR3 loop is CASSLDGTGGTEAFF. As DNA, the CDR3 is TGTGCCAGCAGCTTAGACGGGACAGGGGGCACTGAAGCTTTCTTT.